Shown below are 11 T cell receptor beta chains from a single sample sequenced in a study of response to subunit inactivated influenza vaccine. TCRdb passed the RT-PCR reads through MiXCR, listing each CDR3 protein once. The sample has hundreds of thousands of distinct CDR3 sequences, 13% to 15% seen once. The specimen comprised PBMCs from blood, sampled roughly 15 days before vaccination. These receptors originate from a man aged 45-65 years who received an inactivated influenza vaccine.

This clonotype was seen at least ten times. This CDR3 is CASSSTGGGLLEDTQYF. Here the CDR3 DNA reads TGTGCCAGCAGTTCCACTGGGGGGGGGCTTTTGGAAGATACGCAGTATTTT. The V call is TRBV28, the J call TRBJ2-3; D is possibly TRBD2 (7 bases). The length of the CDR3 is 17 residues. Deletions cut 4 bases from V and 5 bases from J, with 22 bases between. Germline V gene data show CDR1 as MDHEN and CDR2 as SYDVKM.

This clonotype was counted a few times. This chain joins TRBV6-1 and TRBJ2-1; D is perhaps TRBD1 (6 bases). In germline, CDR1 is MNHNS, CDR2 SASEGT. The V end lost 4 bases, the J end lost 7 bases, and 17 bases lay between the germline ends. The CDR3 is 15 residues long. In DNA form, the CDR3 reads TGTGCCAGCAGTGTGAAAGGACAGAACCTTAATGAGCAGTTCTTC. Its translation is CASSVKGQNLNEQFF.

The V and J genes are TRBV25-1 and TRBJ1-2, with D uncertain. Germline V lookup: CDR1 MGHDK, CDR2 SYGVNS. V was trimmed by 2 bases and J by 6 bases, leaving 13 bases between them. The CDR3 runs 14 residues. The CDR3 coding sequence is TGTGCCAGCAGTGAAAATGCTTTGTTGAATGGCTACACCTTC. This encodes CASSENALLNGYTF.

This clonotype turned up a few times. This chain connects TRBV5-1 to TRBJ1-1; D gene uncertain. Trimming stripped 2 bases from V and 2 bases from J, with 13 bases between. Germline V CDR1 and CDR2: SGHRS, YFSETQ. The length of the CDR3 is 15 residues. The CDR3: CASSFGMGKNTEAFF. The CDR3 coding sequence is TGCGCCAGCAGCTTTGGAATGGGGAAAAACACTGAAGCTTTCTTT.

The chain has TRBV11-1 and TRBJ2-3, with 9 nucleotides matching TRBD1. The CDR3 runs 18 residues. The V gene end was trimmed by 3 bases and the J gene end by 1 base; junction bases not matched to a gene: 11. Germline V CDR1 and CDR2: SGHAT, FQDESV (reference sequence). The CDR3 coding sequence is TGTGCCAGCAGCTTCTACCGCCAGACAGGGGGTCGCACAGATACGCAGTATTTT. Protein product: CASSFYRQTGGRTDTQYF. The full variable domain, with the rest looked up from reference TRBV11-1 and TRBJ2-3, is EAEVAQSPRYKITEKSQAVAFWCDPISGHATLYWYRQILGQGPELLVQFQDESVVDDSQLPKDRFSAERLKGVDSTLKIQPAELGDSAMYLCASSFYRQTGGRTDTQYFGPGTRLTVL.

The chain employs TRBV18 and TRBJ2-7; possible D gene TRBD2, 5 bases. The CDR3 is made up of 16 amino acids. V lost 3 bases, J lost 4 bases, and 19 bases lay in between. Per germline, CDR1 KGHSH and CDR2 LQKENI. The CDR3 protein is CASSPSGSAGLYEQYF. Here the CDR3 DNA reads TGTGCCAGCTCACCCTCAGGATCCGCGGGTCTTTACGAGCAGTACTTC.

This clonotype turned up a few times. The rearrangement joins TRBV20-1 to TRBJ1-6; D call uncertain. Germline loops: CDR1 DFQATT, CDR2 SNEGSKA (reference sequence). Between the trimmed V and J ends, which lost 6 bases and 0 bases, there was a span of 15 bases. There are 16 residues in the CDR3. CDR3 residues: CSASRTESSYNSPLHF. In nucleotides, the CDR3 is TGCAGTGCAAGCCGGACGGAGAGCTCCTATAATTCACCCCTCCACTTT.

The chain employs TRBV7-8 and TRBJ2-2; D gene unclear. This CDR3 is 16 amino acids long. From germline, CDR1 is SGHVS and CDR2 FQNEAQ. V lost 1 base, J lost 6 bases, and 15 bases lay in between. In DNA, the CDR3 is TGTGCCAGCAGCTTAGTCGGGTATATCGTCTCCGGGGAGCTGTTTTTT. Its translation is CASSLVGYIVSGELFF.

The V gene is TRBV7-2, the J gene TRBJ2-1; 11 nucleotides line up with TRBD2. Germline V gene data show CDR1 as SGHTA and CDR2 as FQGNSA. V trimming: 5 bases; J trimming: 12 bases; junction bases outside the gene matches: 9. This CDR3 contains 14 residues. CDR3 DNA: TGTGCCAGCAGCACATTAGCGGGGGGGAGTCGGCAGTTCTTC. Translation: CASSTLAGGSRQFF.

In nucleotides, the CDR3 is TGCAGTGCTAGGCGGCAGGGAATTAGCGGGGCCCACACAGATACGCAGTATTTT. Residues: CSARRQGISGAHTDTQYF. This chain uses TRBV20-1 with TRBJ2-3; the match to TRBD2 covers 8 bases. The CDR3 is 18 residues long. The ends lost 3 bases at V and 2 bases at J; junction bases unmatched: 16. CDR1 is DFQATT and CDR2 is SNEGSKA in the germline V gene (reference sequence).

This clonotype was counted ten times or more. The chain joins TRBV5-1 to TRBJ1-1; D is unresolved. The germline gives CDR1 SGHRS, CDR2 YFSETQ. The CDR3 covers 13 residues. V was pared by 3 bases and J by 1 base, with 7 bases between. The DNA for the CDR3 is TGCGCCAGCAGCTCCCCAGCGAACACTGAAGCTTTCTTT. It is translated as CASSSPANTEAFF.